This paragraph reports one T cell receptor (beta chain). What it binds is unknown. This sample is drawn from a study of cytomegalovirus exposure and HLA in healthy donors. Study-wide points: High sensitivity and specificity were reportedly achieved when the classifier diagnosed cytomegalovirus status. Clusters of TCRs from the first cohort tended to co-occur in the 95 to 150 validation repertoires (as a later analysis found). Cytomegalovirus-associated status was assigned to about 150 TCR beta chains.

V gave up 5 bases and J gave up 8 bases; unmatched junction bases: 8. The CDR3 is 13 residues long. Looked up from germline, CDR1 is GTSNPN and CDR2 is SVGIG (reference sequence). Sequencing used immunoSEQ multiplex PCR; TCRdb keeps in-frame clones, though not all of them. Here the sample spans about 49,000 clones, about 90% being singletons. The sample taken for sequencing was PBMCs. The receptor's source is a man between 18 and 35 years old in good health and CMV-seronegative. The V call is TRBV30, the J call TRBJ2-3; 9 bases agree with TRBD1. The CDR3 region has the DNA TGTGCCTGGGCCGGGACAGGGCATGGTACGCAGTATTTT. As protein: CAWAGTGHGTQYF. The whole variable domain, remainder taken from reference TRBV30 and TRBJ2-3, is SQTIHQWPATLVQPVGSPLSLECTVEGTSNPNLYWYRQAAGRGLQLLFYSVGIGQISSEVPQNLSASRPQDRQFILSSKKLLLSDSGFYLCAWAGTGHGTQYFGPGTRLTVL.